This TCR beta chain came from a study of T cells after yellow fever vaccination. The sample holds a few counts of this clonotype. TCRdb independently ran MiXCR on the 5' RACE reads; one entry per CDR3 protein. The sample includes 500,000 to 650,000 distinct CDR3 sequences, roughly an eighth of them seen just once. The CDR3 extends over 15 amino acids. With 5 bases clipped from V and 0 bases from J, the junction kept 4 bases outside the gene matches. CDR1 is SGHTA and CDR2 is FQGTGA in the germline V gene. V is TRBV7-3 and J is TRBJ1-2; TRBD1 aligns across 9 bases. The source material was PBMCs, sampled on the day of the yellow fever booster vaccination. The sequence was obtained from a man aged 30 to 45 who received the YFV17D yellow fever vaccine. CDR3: CASSPRDRANYGYTF. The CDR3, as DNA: TGTGCCAGCAGCCCCCGGGACAGGGCTAACTATGGCTACACCTTC.